The 27 T cell receptor beta chains given below trace back to one sample, sequenced in a study of blood T cell repertoires in COVID-19. This table comes from immunoSEQ multiplex PCR, and its TCRdb copy is limited to in-frame clones, with some not included. The sample has some 290,000 clones, about nine tenths seen once; the top ten hold roughly a tenth. The sequenced sample consisted of PBMCs or T cells enriched from blood (not recorded which). These receptor sequences come from a woman aged 30 to 39 who had recovered from COVID-19.

The rearrangement uses TRBV19 and TRBJ1-1; D perhaps matches TRBD1 (5 bases). CDR1 LNHDA and CDR2 SQIVND come from the germline V gene (reference sequence). Trimming took off 3 bases at V and 1 base at J, with 12 bases between the two ends. This CDR3 comprises 15 residues. CDR3 bases: TGTGCCAGTAGTATCAACCGACAGACGAACACTGAAGCTTTCTTT. It is translated as CASSINRQTNTEAFF.

Worth noting for this clone: The junction departs from germline at one end; a sequencing error may be responsible. The chain is built from TRBV5-1 and TRBJ2-1, with D possibly TRBD2 on 6 matching bases. Germline V CDR1 and CDR2: SGHRS, YFSETQ. This CDR3 is 16 amino acids long. In DNA form, the CDR3 reads TGCGCCAGCAGCCCCTACGTGGGGGGATCCTACGATGAGCAGTTCTTC. This sequence encodes CASSPYVGGSYDEQFF.

The J gene is TRBJ1-6, the V gene TRBV5-1; 10 bases match TRBD1. Germline V gives CDR1 SGHRS, CDR2 YFSETQ. This CDR3 has 15 amino acids. Losses at the gene ends were 5 bases for V and 7 bases for J; bases not matched to a gene: 6. The CDR3 here is CASSWVGQGNSPLHF. The DNA of the CDR3 is TGCGCCAGCAGTTGGGTGGGACAGGGGAATTCACCCCTCCACTTT.

The chain is built from TRBV11-2 and TRBJ2-3, with a tentative D call TRBD2 (5 bases). The CDR3 spans 15 residues. V lost 5 bases and J 2 bases, leaving 14 bases between the germline ends. The germline CDR1 and CDR2 sequences are SGHAT and FQNNGV. CDR3 loop: CASSGRTGLTDTQYF. The DNA for the CDR3 is TGTGCCAGCAGCGGGCGGACTGGCCTCACAGATACGCAGTATTTT.

This chain links TRBV28 with TRBJ2-3; D is possibly TRBD2 (5 bases). The CDR3 has 17 amino acids. Germline CDR1 reads MDHEN; CDR2 reads SYDVKM. Deletions cut 4 bases from V and 4 bases from J, with 21 bases between. Here the CDR3 DNA reads TGTGCCAGCAGTTCACCCTCACCTACCCTAGCTTCAGATACGCAGTATTTT. Amino acid sequence: CASSSPSPTLASDTQYF.

This chain links TRBV29-1 with TRBJ1-2, with TRBD1 as a possible D gene (5 bases). The V gene's germline CDR1 is SQVTM and CDR2 ANQGSEA. Deletions cut 2 bases from V and 4 bases from J, with 8 bases between. The CDR3 extends over 12 amino acids. CDR3 amino acids: CSVEWQGYGYTF. The DNA of the CDR3 is TGCAGCGTTGAATGGCAGGGCTATGGCTACACCTTC.

The chain couples TRBV10-3 to TRBJ2-3, with TRBD1 matching over 12 bases. Losses at the gene ends were 8 bases for V and 8 bases for J; bases not matched to a gene: 11. The germline gives CDR1 ENHRY, CDR2 SYGVKD. CDR3 length equals 15 residues. The CDR3 bases are TGTGCCATCCTTTCTGAAGGGACAGGGGGCAGTACGCAGTATTTT. As protein: CAILSEGTGGSTQYF.

CDR3 coding DNA: TGCGCCAGCAGTTGGGCCCTAACAGGGGGCGCAGCCTACGAGCAGTACTTC. Translating it yields CASSWALTGGAAYEQYF. This rearrangement joins TRBV10-2 to TRBJ2-7; TRBD1 matches 9 bases. CDR1 and CDR2 (germline): WSHSY, SAAADI. J gave up 2 bases and V 5 bases, and 13 bases lay outside the gene matches. The CDR3 length is 17 residues.

The V and J genes are TRBV6-5 and TRBJ1-2; TRBD1 agrees at 9 bases. This CDR3 spans 15 amino acids. V was pared by 6 bases and J by 3 bases, with 8 bases of the junction left unmatched. The germline CDR1 and CDR2 sequences are MNHEY and SVGAGI. CDR3 sequence (DNA): TGTGCCAGCAGGAAAGGGACAGGGCTTGACTATGGCTACACCTTC. Its translation: CASRKGTGLDYGYTF.

This clone was seen a handful of times. CDR3 nucleotide sequence: TGCAGCGTTGGGACCGGGACAGGGGGCGCAGGACAAGAGACCCAGTACTTC. Amino acid sequence: CSVGTGTGGAGQETQYF. V gene TRBV29-1 combines with J gene TRBJ2-5; 12 nucleotides line up with TRBD1. The CDR3 is 17 amino acids. CDR1 and CDR2 (germline): SQVTM, ANQGSEA. V lost 4 bases to trimming and J lost 2 bases; unmatched junction nucleotides: 11.

The chain employs TRBV15 and TRBJ1-1; no reliable D call. The germline V and J ends were trimmed by 5 bases and 11 bases, with 15 bases remaining between them. Germline CDR1 is LNHNV and CDR2 is YYDKDF (reference sequence). The length of the CDR3 is 12 residues. CDR3 residues: CATSGGDFRAFF. The CDR3 coding sequence is TGTGCCACCAGCGGAGGTGACTTTCGGGCTTTCTTT.

This chain connects TRBV5-1 to TRBJ1-1; D might be TRBD1 (6 bases). V was shortened by 4 bases and J by 0 bases, with 19 bases between the two germline ends. Germline V gives CDR1 SGHRS, CDR2 YFSETQ. The CDR3 totals 17 residues. The CDR3 nucleotides read TGCGCCAGCAGCCCCGTGACAGGATCTGAAGTGAACACTGAAGCTTTCTTT. Residues: CASSPVTGSEVNTEAFF.

The rearrangement links TRBV10-1 to TRBJ2-1, with 7 bases aligning to TRBD2. This CDR3 is built from 14 residues. Per germline, CDR1 WNHNN and CDR2 SYGVQD (reference sequence). Trimming took 2 bases from V and 8 from J; bases not matched to a gene: 6. The CDR3 sequence is CASSEARGFDEQFF. In DNA, the CDR3 is TGCGCCAGCAGTGAGGCGCGGGGGTTCGATGAGCAGTTCTTC.

V is TRBV6-2 or TRBV6-3 and J is TRBJ2-1; 7 positions match TRBD2. V lost 5 bases to trimming and J lost 10 bases; unmatched junction nucleotides: 11. The germline gives CDR1 MNHEY, CDR2 SVGEGT. This CDR3 has 14 residues. The CDR3 DNA reads as TGTGCCAGCAGTCGTTCAAATTGGGGGGGGGAGCAGTTCTTC. The encoded protein is CASSRSNWGGEQFF.

This chain connects TRBV7-2 to TRBJ1-1; TRBD1 aligns across 9 bases. The CDR3 consists of 16 residues. Germline V gene sequence: CDR1 SGHTA, CDR2 FQGNSA. V was pared by 2 bases and J by 0 bases, with 4 bases of the junction left unmatched. As DNA, the CDR3 is TGTGCCAGCAGCTTACGGGGGACAGGGATGAACACTGAAGCTTTCTTT. It translates to CASSLRGTGMNTEAFF. The whole variable domain, remainder taken from reference TRBV7-2 and TRBJ1-1, is GAGVSQSPSNKVTEKGKDVELRCDPISGHTALYWYRQSLGQGLEFLIYFQGNSAPDKSGLPSDRFSAERTGGSVSTLTIQRTQQEDSAVYLCASSLRGTGMNTEAFFGQGTRLTVV.

J is TRBJ2-5 and V is TRBV19; 7 bases align to TRBD1. In germline, CDR1 is LNHDA, CDR2 SQIVND (reference sequence). There are 14 residues in the CDR3. V was clipped by 3 bases and J by 5 bases; unmatched bases: 6. CDR3 bases: TGTGCCAGTAGTATTAGAGGGGGCGAGGAGACCCAGTACTTC. Its translation is CASSIRGGEETQYF.

CDR3: CASSFRQEQYF. Here the CDR3 DNA reads TGTGCCAGTAGTTTTCGACAGGAGCAGTACTTC. J is TRBJ2-7 and V is TRBV19, with D possibly TRBD1 on 5 matching bases. The CDR3 runs to 11 residues. Trimming removed 5 bases from V and 7 bases from J, with 9 bases in between. Per germline, CDR1 LNHDA and CDR2 SQIVND (reference sequence).

This clone was detected many times. Different DNA sequences within this sample yield the same CDR3. The V call is TRBV27, the J call TRBJ2-7; a weak D match, TRBD1 (5 bases). Per germline, CDR1 MNHEY and CDR2 SMNVEV (reference sequence). There are 13 residues in the CDR3. Between the trimmed V and J ends, which lost 5 bases and 3 bases, there was a span of 11 bases. The CDR3 here is CASSPTGYYEQYF. CDR3 sequence (DNA): TGTGCCAGCAGTCCAACAGGTTACTACGAGCAGTACTTC.

This clone was seen only a few times. V and J are TRBV12-3 or TRBV12-4 and TRBJ2-7; the D gene is possibly TRBD2 (6 bases). CDR3 length equals 13 residues. The V gene lost 2 bases and the J gene lost 6 bases, with 11 bases spanning the gap. CDR3: CASSLLLAGEQYF. The CDR3 coding sequence is TGTGCCAGCAGTTTATTACTAGCTGGCGAGCAGTACTTC.

The chain is built from TRBV6-5 and TRBJ1-2; D may be TRBD1 (6 bases). Trimming pared 7 bases from V and 6 bases from J, leaving 12 bases between. The CDR3 has 12 residues. Germline CDR1 and CDR2: MNHEY and SVGAGI. The CDR3 DNA is TGTGCCAGCAACTCAGGGGTAGATGGCTACACCTTC. It translates to CASNSGVDGYTF.

The rearrangement links TRBV7-9 to TRBJ1-1, with D possibly TRBD1 on 5 matching bases. This CDR3 spans 13 amino acids. The germline V gene encodes CDR1 SEHNR and CDR2 FQNEAQ (reference sequence). V was trimmed by 5 bases and J by 2 bases, leaving 9 bases between them. The CDR3 DNA is TGTGCCAGCAGCATGACAGATAACACTGAAGCTTTCTTT. This codes for CASSMTDNTEAFF.

The V and J genes are TRBV3-1 (or the pseudogene TRBV3-2) and TRBJ2-5; D call uncertain. This CDR3 has 15 amino acids. Per the germline V gene, CDR1 is LGHDT and CDR2 is YNNKEL (reference sequence). Trimming pared 0 bases from V and 2 bases from J, leaving 10 bases between. In nucleotides, the CDR3 is TGTGCCAGCAGCCAAGATGTACGGGTTCAAGAGACCCAGTACTTC. This translates into CASSQDVRVQETQYF.

The V and J genes are TRBV6-5 and TRBJ1-6, with D possibly being TRBD1 (5 bases). Germline CDR1 MNHEY, CDR2 SVGAGI. The CDR3 has 14 amino acids. V was trimmed by 10 bases and J by 10 bases, leaving 20 bases between them. The CDR3 is CATISSKGSSPLHF. The CDR3 DNA reads as TGTGCCACCATTTCCTCTAAGGGGTCGTCACCCCTCCACTTT.

In this sample, this clone turned up a few times. The chain couples TRBV5-6 to TRBJ2-7; the match to TRBD2 covers 9 bases. V gave up 4 bases and J gave up 5 bases; unmatched junction bases: 13. Germline V gene data show CDR1 as SGHDT and CDR2 as YYEEEE. This CDR3 region has 16 residues. CDR3 DNA: TGTGCCAGCAGCCGAAAGGGACTAGCCCTCTACCACGAGCAGTACTTC. This translates into CASSRKGLALYHEQYF.

This chain links TRBV30 with TRBJ2-3; TRBD2 aligns across 9 bases. Germline CDR1 is GTSNPN and CDR2 is SVGIG (reference sequence). CDR3 length: 16 amino acids. Trimming at V came to 3 bases and at J to 6 bases, leaving 13 bases not matched to a gene. The CDR3 bases are TGTGCCTGGAGCGGGTGGGTAGCGGGAGTGGCGGATACGCAGTATTTT. Encoded protein: CAWSGWVAGVADTQYF.

J is TRBJ1-2 and V is TRBV9, with D possibly TRBD1 on 6 matching bases. The CDR3 extends over 14 amino acids. In germline, CDR1 is SGDLS, CDR2 YYNGEE. Trimming pared 4 bases from V and 4 bases from J, leaving 14 bases between. Written as DNA, the CDR3 is TGTGCCAGCAGCCCCCAAGGGGGTTCCTATGGCTACACCTTC. Its translation: CASSPQGGSYGYTF.

The V call is TRBV7-9, the J call TRBJ2-3, with D uncertain. The V end was cut by 5 bases, the J end by 4 bases, with 10 bases between. The CDR3 contains 13 residues. Germline CDR1 reads SEHNR; CDR2 reads FQNEAQ (reference sequence). CDR3: CASSPPSSDTQYF. The CDR3 region has the DNA TGTGCCAGCAGCCCCCCGAGCTCAGATACGCAGTATTTT. The whole variable domain, remainder taken from reference TRBV7-9 and TRBJ2-3, is DTGVSQNPRHKITKRGQNVTFRCDPISEHNRLYWYRQTLGQGPEFLTYFQNEAQLEKSRLLSDRFSAERPKGSFSTLEIQRTEQGDSAMYLCASSPPSSDTQYFGPGTRLTVL.